This T cell receptor (beta chain) originates from a study of shared clonotypes between healthy human individuals. V was trimmed by 1 base and J by 5 bases, leaving 16 bases between them. CDR1 SGHVS and CDR2 FNYEAQ come from the germline V gene. This CDR3 comprises 16 residues. This clone came up once. Measured with immunoSEQ multiplex PCR; TCRdb has only the in-frame clones, and not every one. The repertoire holds more than 2 million clones, with 90% to 97% as singletons. Sequencing input: naive CD4+ T cells sorted from blood. Subset specified: CD45RA+ positively selected. The gene calls are TRBV7-6 and TRBJ2-3; D is tentatively TRBD1 or TRBD2 (5 bases each). The clonotype was recovered from a man between 18 and 29 years old in good health. The CDR3, as DNA: TGTGCCAGCAGCTTAGTGGGGACCTCTCTCGGAGATACGCAGTATTTT. It encodes CASSLVGTSLGDTQYF.